A single sample is the source of the 22 T cell receptor beta chains below, sequenced in a study of beta chain features in type 1 diabetes. Points from the study as a whole: There was a moderate but significant shortening of TCRB CDR3s in all four CD4+ subsets of Type 1 diabetes patients.

These receptors lack a known antigen. Expressed TCRB transcripts were sequenced because the entire RNA isolate underwent reverse transcription. Here immunoSEQ multiplex PCR was the method, and the copy in TCRdb shows in-frame clones only, minus some. The table shows 640,000 or so clones, with about 14% occurring only once. Sequenced material: naive CD4+ T cells from blood. The receptors come from a man aged 18 to 30 with type 1 diabetes.

The chain couples TRBV13 to TRBJ2-2; no reliable D call. Trimming took off 2 bases at V and 1 base at J, with 5 bases between the two ends. CDR3 size: 14 residues. Germline lookup yields CDR1 PRHDT and CDR2 FYEKMQ (reference sequence). The CDR3: CASSLKGNTGELFF. The CDR3, as DNA: TGTGCCAGCAGCTTAAAGGGGAACACCGGGGAGCTGTTTTTT.

This clone has only a few counts. The chain carries TRBV2 and TRBJ2-1; unclear D gene. CDR1 is SNHLY and CDR2 is FYNNEI in the germline V gene. The CDR3 totals 16 residues. The ends were cut back, 2 bases at V and 7 bases at J, with 18 bases in the middle. CDR3 nucleotide sequence: TGTGCCAGCAGTGAACAAGCTGCCCAGATTGTGAATGAGCAGTTCTTC. As protein: CASSEQAAQIVNEQFF.

This clone has more than one count but fewer than ten. The V call is TRBV5-1, the J call TRBJ2-7; either TRBD1 or TRBD2 may supply D (5 bases each). This CDR3 has 15 amino acids. CDR1 is SGHRS, CDR2 YFSETQ, per germline. With 0 bases removed from V and 2 bases from J, the gap between germline ends came to 12 bases. For the CDR3, the DNA is TGCGCCAGCAGCTTGGGAGGGGCCCTAACCTACGAGCAGTACTTC. Protein: CASSLGGALTYEQYF.

This clone was recorded a few times. The rearrangement uses TRBV30 and TRBJ1-2; D may be TRBD1 (5 bases). This CDR3 has 14 residues. Between the trimmed V and J ends, which lost 4 bases and 3 bases, there was a span of 15 bases. The germline CDR1 and CDR2 sequences are GTSNPN and SVGIG (reference sequence). CDR3 in amino acids: CAWTGFNHDYGYTF. CDR3 nucleotides: TGTGCCTGGACAGGGTTTAATCATGACTATGGCTACACCTTC.

The chain couples TRBV7-2 to TRBJ2-1; the match to TRBD1 covers 10 bases. Trimming removed 3 bases from V and 10 bases from J; junction bases left unmatched: 9. Germline CDR1 reads SGHTA; CDR2 reads FQGNSA. The CDR3 is 15 residues long. CDR3 DNA sequence: TGTGCCAGCAGCTTTCAGCCCGGGACAGGGGACGAGCAGTTCTTC. Protein product: CASSFQPGTGDEQFF.

CDR3 sequence reads: CATQMEPQETQYF. The CDR3 bases are TGTGCCACTCAAATGGAGCCTCAAGAGACCCAGTACTTC. The rearrangement links TRBV10-3 to TRBJ2-5; D remains ambiguous. V shed 10 bases and J shed 2 bases, with 14 bases lying between them. CDR1 and CDR2 from the germline V gene are ENHRY and SYGVKD. CDR3 length: 13 residues.

In its sample, this clone was seen a few times. The CDR3 loop reads CASRTGQGGNSPLHF. The CDR3 region has the DNA TGTGCCAGCAGGACGGGACAGGGCGGTAATTCACCCCTCCACTTT. The V call is TRBV2, the J call TRBJ1-6; 9 bases align to TRBD1. The CDR3 consists of 15 residues. Unmatched junction bases numbered 6, after V lost 6 bases and J lost 6 bases. Germline V gives CDR1 SNHLY, CDR2 FYNNEI.

This clone was observed a few times. The CDR3 reads CSSEVGVGYTF. DNA for the CDR3: TGCAGCTCTGAGGTTGGGGTTGGCTACACCTTC. The chain joins TRBV29-1 to TRBJ1-2; D is unresolved. The V gene lost 8 bases and the J gene lost 7 bases, with 14 bases spanning the gap. Germline CDR1 SQVTM, CDR2 ANQGSEA. CDR3 length equals 11 residues.

The table lists this clone with a few counts. Additional DNA sequences in this sample encode the identical CDR3. V is TRBV5-1 and J is TRBJ2-7; 13 bases are a match to TRBD2. The CDR3 has 15 residues. J was trimmed by 2 bases and V by 4 bases; bases with no gene match: 3. Germline assignment: CDR1 SGHRS and CDR2 YFSETQ. In nucleotides, the CDR3 is TGCGCCAGCAGCCCCGGACTAGCGGGAGCCTACGAGCAGTACTTC. This gives the protein CASSPGLAGAYEQYF.

The J gene is TRBJ1-5, the V gene TRBV15; D might be TRBD1 (5 bases). This CDR3 spans 14 amino acids. Germline lookup yields CDR1 LNHNV and CDR2 YYDKDF (reference sequence). Trimming stripped 3 bases from V and 4 bases from J, with 10 bases between. CDR3 DNA sequence: TGTGCCACCAGCAGGAATTCAGGGAATCAGCCCCAGCATTTT. Its translation is CATSRNSGNQPQHF.

This clone has more than one count but fewer than ten. The chain links TRBV29-1 to TRBJ1-1, with D possibly being TRBD1 (5 bases). The germline V and J ends were trimmed by 3 bases and 5 bases, with 7 bases remaining between them. This CDR3 contains 11 residues. Germline lookup yields CDR1 SQVTM and CDR2 ANQGSEA. This CDR3 reads CSVDGATEAFF. The CDR3 DNA reads as TGCAGCGTTGACGGGGCAACTGAAGCTTTCTTT.

The J gene is TRBJ2-3, the V gene TRBV30; D is possibly TRBD1 or TRBD2 (6 bases each). This CDR3 has 16 residues. From germline, CDR1 is GTSNPN and CDR2 SVGIG (reference sequence). V lost 1 base, J lost 5 bases, and 19 bases lay in between. CDR3 sequence (DNA): TGTGCCTGGAGTGCGGGACTCCCAGGGGTTGGAGATACGCAGTATTTT. As protein: CAWSAGLPGVGDTQYF.

The genes are TRBV6-6 and TRBJ2-7; 10 bases line up with TRBD2. CDR1 is MNHNY, CDR2 SVGAGI, per germline (reference sequence). The trim removed 6 bases at V and 2 bases at J, leaving 10 bases unmatched. The CDR3 is 16 amino acids. CDR3 in DNA: TGTGCCAGCAGCTACGGTCCTAGCGGGAGTACCTACGAGCAGTACTTC. Translation: CASSYGPSGSTYEQYF.

This clone was detected only a few times. This chain uses TRBV28 with TRBJ1-1, with D possibly TRBD1 on 5 matching bases. V was clipped by 7 bases and J by 3 bases, with 18 bases between them. The CDR3 extends over 15 amino acids. From germline, CDR1 is MDHEN and CDR2 SYDVKM. CDR3 in DNA: TGTGCCAGCACCCTCGCGGGGCGGGTTGACACTGAAGCTTTCTTT. It translates to CASTLAGRVDTEAFF.

The chain joins TRBV30 to TRBJ1-5; perhaps TRBD1 as D (5 bases). The V end lost 0 bases, the J end lost 4 bases, and 13 bases lay between the germline ends. The CDR3 runs to 15 residues. Per germline, CDR1 GTSNPN and CDR2 SVGIG (reference sequence). CDR3 sequence: CAWSVLSGRNQPQHF. The CDR3 DNA reads TGTGCCTGGAGTGTGTTGTCAGGGCGGAATCAGCCCCAGCATTTT. Together with reference TRBV30 and TRBJ1-5, the CDR3 gives the full variable domain: SQTIHQWPATLVQPVGSPLSLECTVEGTSNPNLYWYRQAAGRGLQLLFYSVGIGQISSEVPQNLSASRPQDRQFILSSKKLLLSDSGFYLCAWSVLSGRNQPQHFGDGTRLSIL.

This clone has just a few counts. The chain couples TRBV30 to TRBJ2-1; TRBD2 matches at 11 bases. CDR1 is GTSNPN, CDR2 SVGIG, per germline (reference sequence). V lost 3 bases and J lost 4; bases outside the gene matches: 8. The length of the CDR3 is 16 residues. CDR3 DNA sequence: TGTGCCTGGAGGGCCGCCGGGACTAGCGGTTACAATGAGCAGTTCTTC. Amino acids: CAWRAAGTSGYNEQFF.

This clone was seen more than once but under ten times. In the same sample, other DNA sequences code for this CDR3. The genes are TRBV28 and TRBJ1-2; 7 positions match TRBD1. The CDR3 loop spans 13 amino acids. The ends lost 2 bases at V and 4 bases at J; junction bases unmatched: 1. Germline values: CDR1 MDHEN, CDR2 SYDVKM. This CDR3 is CASSLGTAYGYTF. The CDR3 DNA is TGTGCCAGCAGTTTAGGGACAGCCTATGGCTACACCTTC.

The rearrangement uses TRBV30 and TRBJ1-5; D is undetermined. V gave up 7 bases and J gave up 5 bases, with 21 bases separating them. The CDR3 length is 15 residues. Germline V gene sequence: CDR1 GTSNPN, CDR2 SVGIG (reference sequence). The CDR3 protein is CALSLRNYPDQPQHF. Written as DNA, the CDR3 is TGTGCCTTATCGCTCCGGAACTACCCGGATCAGCCCCAGCATTTT.

The chain is built from TRBV30 and TRBJ1-4; D remains unclear. Trimming pared 0 bases from V and 5 bases from J, leaving 13 bases between. This CDR3 contains 15 residues. Germline assignment: CDR1 GTSNPN and CDR2 SVGIG (reference sequence). The CDR3 is CAWSVRRNENEKLFF. DNA of the CDR3: TGTGCCTGGAGTGTACGACGTAATGAGAATGAAAAACTGTTTTTT.

This clone was counted between two and nine times. The rearrangement joins TRBV10-2 to TRBJ2-5, with 10 bases matching TRBD1. The V segment lost 2 bases and the J segment 5 bases; nucleotides outside the gene matches: 5. The CDR3 contains 15 residues. Germline V gene sequence: CDR1 WSHSY, CDR2 SAAADI. CDR3 in DNA: TGCGCCAGCAGTGAGGAGACAGGGGGCGTGGAGACCCAGTACTTC. The encoded protein is CASSEETGGVETQYF.

This clone appeared a few times. CDR3 DNA sequence: TGTGCCATCAGTGCCGGACTAGCGGGAGTGTGGGAGCAGTACTTC. It encodes CAISAGLAGVWEQYF. The chain has TRBV10-3 and TRBJ2-7; TRBD2 matches at 13 bases. CDR1 and CDR2 from the germline V gene are ENHRY and SYGVKD. The J segment lost 7 bases and the V segment lost 4 bases, leaving 7 bases of the junction unmatched. CDR3 length equals 15 residues.

In DNA, the CDR3 is TGTGCCAGCAGCTTCCTACAGAGCCTACGAGGGCAGTACTTC. Translation gives CASSFLQSLRGQYF. The chain links TRBV7-9 to TRBJ2-7, with D uncertain. Trimming left V 3 bases short and J 9 bases short, with 18 bases between. The CDR3 consists of 14 residues. Per the germline V gene, CDR1 is SEHNR and CDR2 is FQNEAQ (reference sequence).